A single sample is the source of the 19 T cell receptor beta chains below, sequenced in a study of cytomegalovirus exposure and HLA in healthy donors. PCR used 60 Vbeta primers and 13 Jbeta primers. Repertoires were generated with immunoSEQ multiplex PCR, while TCRdb's copy carries only in-frame clones and drops some. Among 150,000 to 250,000 clones listed, 70% to 85% were seen once. The sample consisted of PBMCs. Receptors originate from a boy aged 2-9 years in good health and CMV-seronegative.

The chain combines TRBV7-2 with TRBJ1-1, with 8 positions matching TRBD1. This CDR3 is built from 16 residues. J lost 4 bases, V lost 0 bases, and 7 bases had no gene match. Germline loops: CDR1 SGHTA, CDR2 FQGNSA. The CDR3 nucleotides are TGTGCCAGCAGCTTAGCGACAGGGGCTCAGGGCACTGAAGCTTTCTTT. Amino acids: CASSLATGAQGTEAFF.

This rearrangement joins TRBV7-2 to TRBJ2-7, with D hard to call. Deletions cut 3 bases from V and 6 bases from J, with 12 bases between. Germline-derived CDR1 and CDR2 are SGHTA and FQGNSA. The CDR3 totals 13 residues. CDR3 amino acids: CASSFRVGLEQYF. CDR3 DNA sequence: TGTGCCAGCAGCTTCCGGGTAGGCCTCGAGCAGTACTTC.

Worth noting for this clone: Other DNA sequences within the sample encode an identical CDR3. This chain uses TRBV10-3 with TRBJ2-1, with a weak D call TRBD2 (6 bases). Germline values: CDR1 ENHRY, CDR2 SYGVKD. This CDR3 comprises 14 residues. V was shortened by 6 bases and J by 5 bases, with 14 bases between the two germline ends. In DNA form, the CDR3 reads TGTGCCATCAGAGACGGGACTCGGGACAATGAGCAGTTCTTC. Translation gives CAIRDGTRDNEQFF.

The chain links TRBV7-6 to TRBJ2-5; 10 bases line up with TRBD1. Trimming took 9 bases from V and 3 from J; bases not matched to a gene: 7. The CDR3 totals 14 residues. Germline V gives CDR1 SGHVS, CDR2 FNYEAQ. As DNA, the CDR3 is TGTGCCAGTCCCAATGGGACAGGGGAAGAGACCCAGTACTTC. It is translated as CASPNGTGEETQYF.

The chain combines TRBV29-1 with TRBJ1-2, with TRBD1 matching over 10 bases. This CDR3 comprises 15 residues. J was trimmed by 7 bases and V by 0 bases; bases with no gene match: 8. The germline V gene encodes CDR1 SQVTM and CDR2 ANQGSEA. CDR3 amino acids: CSVEDSWTGGSGYTF. The DNA of the CDR3 is TGCAGCGTTGAAGATTCTTGGACAGGGGGGTCTGGCTACACCTTC.

The gene calls are TRBV10-3 and TRBJ1-2; possibly TRBD1 for D (5 bases). In germline, CDR1 is ENHRY, CDR2 SYGVKD. V lost 7 bases to trimming and J lost 3 bases, with 15 bases between them. This CDR3 region has 14 residues. CDR3 region: CAIKPGREDYGYTF. CDR3 DNA: TGTGCCATCAAGCCGGGACGGGAGGACTATGGCTACACCTTC.

The rearrangement joins TRBV12-1 to TRBJ1-5; TRBD1, as called in the table, went unchecked against the DNA. TRBV12-1 is given as a pseudogene. The length of the CDR3 is 16 residues. CDR3 DNA sequence: TGTGCCAGCAGCTTTGTCAGGCACAAAACCCAACAGCCCCAGCATTTT. Amino acid sequence: CASSFVRHKTQQPQHF.

The gene calls are TRBV29-1 and TRBJ2-1; no definite D call. CDR3 length: 13 amino acids. Deletions cut 3 bases from V and 2 bases from J, with 8 bases between. Germline CDR1 SQVTM, CDR2 ANQGSEA. In DNA, the CDR3 is TGCAGCGTTGAGGCTCTTACCTACAATGAGCAGTTCTTC. It specifies CSVEALTYNEQFF.

The chain carries TRBV7-8 and TRBJ2-7; a possible D gene is TRBD1 (5 bases). Looked up from germline, CDR1 is SGHVS and CDR2 is FQNEAQ. This CDR3 has 15 residues. Trimming cost V 2 bases and J 6 bases, with 17 bases left between them. The CDR3 bases are TGTGCCAGCAGCTTATCAGGGAATTATTGGGTCGAGCAGTACTTC. Translation: CASSLSGNYWVEQYF.

The chain recombines TRBV7-9 with TRBJ2-1, with TRBD2 matching over 9 bases. V trimming: 5 bases; J trimming: 8 bases; junction bases outside the gene matches: 13. The CDR3 loop spans 16 amino acids. Germline CDR1 is SEHNR and CDR2 is FQNEAQ (reference sequence). CDR3 amino acids: CASSPRSGTSPYEQFF. The CDR3 DNA reads TGTGCCAGCAGCCCACGCTCCGGGACTAGCCCCTATGAGCAGTTCTTC.

The chain is built from TRBV7-9 and TRBJ1-2; possible D gene TRBD1, 6 bases. This CDR3 spans 15 amino acids. Germline lookup yields CDR1 SEHNR and CDR2 FQNEAQ (reference sequence). The V and J ends lost 5 bases and 8 bases respectively, with 21 bases between them. DNA for the CDR3: TGTGCCAGCAGCCGGATACAGGGCAAGATCGAGGGCTACACCTTC. This codes for CASSRIQGKIEGYTF.

The V and J genes are TRBV2 and TRBJ1-5; no definite D call. The CDR3 totals 12 residues. CDR1 and CDR2 from the germline V gene are SNHLY and FYNNEI. V was cut by 5 bases and J by 10 bases, with 12 bases left in between. The CDR3 DNA is TGTGCCAGCAGTCCCCGAGCTCAACCCCAGCATTTT. Translation gives CASSPRAQPQHF.

V gene TRBV27 combines with J gene TRBJ1-1; the D gene is possibly TRBD1 (5 bases). Trimming pared 1 base from V and 0 bases from J, leaving 9 bases between. CDR3 length: 15 amino acids. Germline V gives CDR1 MNHEY, CDR2 SMNVEV (reference sequence). This CDR3 reads CASSLWGGMNTEAFF. CDR3 coding DNA: TGTGCCAGCAGTTTATGGGGGGGGATGAACACTGAAGCTTTCTTT.

The table lists this clone with a few counts. The V call is TRBV15, the J call TRBJ1-3; D might be TRBD1 (6 bases). V lost 4 bases and J 0 bases, leaving 10 bases between the germline ends. From germline, CDR1 is LNHNV and CDR2 YYDKDF (reference sequence). This CDR3 is built from 15 residues. As DNA, the CDR3 is TGTGCCACCAGCAAAGACAGGCCCTCTGGAAACACCATATATTTT. Protein product: CATSKDRPSGNTIYF.

V gene TRBV4-2 combines with J gene TRBJ2-2; D is unresolved. Germline loops: CDR1 LGHNA, CDR2 YNFKEQ. The CDR3 has 13 residues. The V gene lost 4 bases and the J gene lost 9 bases, with 12 bases spanning the gap. This chain's CDR3 is CASSPEQPRELFF. The CDR3 DNA reads as TGTGCCAGCAGCCCTGAACAGCCCAGGGAGCTGTTTTTT.

Regarding this clone: One end of the junction is discordant with germline, which a read error may explain. This sequence joins TRBV4-2 and TRBJ2-1, with D possibly TRBD1 on 5 matching bases. The CDR3 spans 13 residues. The V gene's germline CDR1 is LGHNA and CDR2 YNFKEQ. The CDR3 sequence is CAGSLSRDNEQFF. Here the CDR3 DNA reads TGTGCCGGCAGCCTTTCCAGGGACAATGAGCAGTTCTTC.

The rearrangement joins TRBV6-6 to TRBJ2-5; unclear D gene. The CDR3 spans 12 residues. Looked up from germline, CDR1 is MNHNY and CDR2 is SVGAGI (reference sequence). The germline V and J ends were trimmed by 5 bases and 1 base, with 5 bases remaining between them. This CDR3 reads CASSPRQETQYF. Here the CDR3 DNA reads TGTGCCAGCAGTCCCCGCCAAGAGACCCAGTACTTC.

V usage is TRBV9 and J usage is TRBJ2-5; D is unclear. The tail of the sequence fits TRBJ2-7 better, so the J call may be wrong. The CDR3 runs to 13 residues. In germline, CDR1 is SGDLS, CDR2 YYNGEE. In DNA, the CDR3 is TGTGCCAGCAGCCCCCACCACTCCTACGAGCAGTACTTC. Amino acids: CASSPHHSYEQYF.

The V call is TRBV6-5, the J call TRBJ1-2; the D gene is possibly TRBD1 (6 bases). Germline-derived CDR1 and CDR2 are MNHEY and SVGAGI. V dropped 5 bases and J dropped 8 bases, with 18 bases sitting between them. The CDR3 length is 14 residues. The CDR3 here is CASSRRDKPRGYTF. In DNA form, the CDR3 reads TGTGCCAGCAGTCGCCGGGACAAGCCAAGGGGCTACACCTTC.